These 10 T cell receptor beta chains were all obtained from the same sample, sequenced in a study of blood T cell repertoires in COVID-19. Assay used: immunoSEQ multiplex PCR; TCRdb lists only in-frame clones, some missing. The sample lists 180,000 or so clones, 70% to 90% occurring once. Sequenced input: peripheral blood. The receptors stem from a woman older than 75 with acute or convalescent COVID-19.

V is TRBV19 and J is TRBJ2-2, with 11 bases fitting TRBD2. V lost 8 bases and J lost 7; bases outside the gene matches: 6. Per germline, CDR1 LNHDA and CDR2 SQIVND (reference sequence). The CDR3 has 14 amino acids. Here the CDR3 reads CASCSGRAHGELFF. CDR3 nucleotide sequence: TGTGCCAGTTGTAGCGGGAGGGCCCACGGGGAGCTGTTTTTT.

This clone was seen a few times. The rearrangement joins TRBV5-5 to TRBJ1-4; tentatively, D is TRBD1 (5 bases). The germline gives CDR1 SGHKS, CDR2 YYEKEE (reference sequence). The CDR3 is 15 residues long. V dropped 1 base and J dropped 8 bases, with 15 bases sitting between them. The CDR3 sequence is CASSLSVSGREKLFF. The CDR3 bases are TGTGCCAGCAGCTTGTCGGTTTCAGGGAGGGAAAAACTGTTTTTT.

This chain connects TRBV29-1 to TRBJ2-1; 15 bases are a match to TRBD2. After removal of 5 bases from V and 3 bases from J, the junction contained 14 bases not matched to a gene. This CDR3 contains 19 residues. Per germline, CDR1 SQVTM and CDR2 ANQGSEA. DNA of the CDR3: TGCAGCGTTCCAGGACCGGGACTAGCGGGAGGAAACCTCTACAATGAGCAGTTCTTC. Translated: CSVPGPGLAGGNLYNEQFF.

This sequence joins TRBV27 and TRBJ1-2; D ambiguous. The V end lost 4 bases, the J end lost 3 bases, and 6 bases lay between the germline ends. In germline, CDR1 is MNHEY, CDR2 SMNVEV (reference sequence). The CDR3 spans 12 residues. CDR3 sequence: CASSSGYYGYTF. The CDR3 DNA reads TGTGCCAGCAGTTCGGGGTACTATGGCTACACCTTC.

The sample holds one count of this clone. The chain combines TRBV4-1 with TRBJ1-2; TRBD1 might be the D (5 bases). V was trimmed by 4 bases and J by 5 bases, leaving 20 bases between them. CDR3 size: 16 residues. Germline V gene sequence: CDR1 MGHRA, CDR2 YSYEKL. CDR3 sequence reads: CASSPDPGSLTYGYTF. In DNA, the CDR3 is TGCGCCAGCAGCCCCGACCCAGGGTCCCTAACTTATGGCTACACCTTC.

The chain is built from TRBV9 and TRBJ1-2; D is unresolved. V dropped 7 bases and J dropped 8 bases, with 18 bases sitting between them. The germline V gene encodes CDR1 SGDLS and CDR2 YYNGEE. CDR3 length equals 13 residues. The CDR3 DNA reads TGTGCCAGCCGAACCCCCGGAGCGGCCGGCTACACCTTC. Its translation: CASRTPGAAGYTF.

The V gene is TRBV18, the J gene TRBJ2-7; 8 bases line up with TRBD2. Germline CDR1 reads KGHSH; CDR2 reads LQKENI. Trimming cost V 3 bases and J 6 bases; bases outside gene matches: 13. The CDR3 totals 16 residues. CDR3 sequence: CASSPPSERESPEQYF. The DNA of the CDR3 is TGTGCCAGCTCACCCCCCTCAGAGCGGGAGTCCCCCGAGCAGTACTTC.

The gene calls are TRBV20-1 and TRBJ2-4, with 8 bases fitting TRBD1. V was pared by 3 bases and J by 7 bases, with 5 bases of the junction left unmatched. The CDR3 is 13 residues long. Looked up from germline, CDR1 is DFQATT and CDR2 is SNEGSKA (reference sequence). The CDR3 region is CSASNRGWNIQYF. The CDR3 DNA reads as TGCAGTGCTAGTAACAGGGGGTGGAACATTCAGTACTTC.

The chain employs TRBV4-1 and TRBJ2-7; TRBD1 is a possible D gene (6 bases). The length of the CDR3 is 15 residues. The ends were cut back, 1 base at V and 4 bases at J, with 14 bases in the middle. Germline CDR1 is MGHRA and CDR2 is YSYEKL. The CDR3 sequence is CASSQVRQGIYEQYF. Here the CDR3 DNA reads TGCGCCAGCAGCCAAGTCAGGCAGGGGATTTACGAGCAGTACTTC.

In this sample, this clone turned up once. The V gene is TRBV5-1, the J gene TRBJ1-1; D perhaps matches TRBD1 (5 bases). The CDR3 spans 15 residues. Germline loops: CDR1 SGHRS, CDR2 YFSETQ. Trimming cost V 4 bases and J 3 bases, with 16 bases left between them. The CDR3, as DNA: TGCGCCAGCAGCGGGGACGGGCGGGGGGACACTGAAGCTTTCTTT. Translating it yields CASSGDGRGDTEAFF.